A selection of T cell receptor beta chains follows, all from one sample in a study of blood T cell repertoires in COVID-19. Measured with immunoSEQ multiplex PCR; TCRdb has only the in-frame clones, and not every one. The table records approximately 390,000 clones, nearly 90% of them present only once. Sequencing input: PBMCs or T cells enriched from blood (not recorded which). These TCRs come from a woman between 35 and 50 years old with acute COVID-19. Each CDR3 is given with its conserved first and last residue. The D gene is left open where the match is weak. Only part of the rows carry a size: once, few, many, or a class if the clone is expanded.

d_call cdr3_length j_call v_call clone_size cdr3_aa cdr3_nt
NA 14 TRBJ1-4 TRBV29-1 NA CSVGVGGSNEKLFF TGCAGCGTTGGCGTTGGAGGGTCTAATGAAAAACTGTTTTTT
TRBD1 14 TRBJ2-7 TRBV18 NA CASSRTGRTYEQYF TGTGCCAGCTCAAGGACAGGGAGGACCTACGAGCAGTACTTC
NA 15 TRBJ1-1 TRBV6-1 NA CASSEFWSTGFESFF TGTGCCAGCAGTGAATTCTGGTCTACAGGGTTTGAGTCTTTCTTT
NA 16 TRBJ1-5 TRBV4-1 NA CASSLTGQASNQPQHF TGCGCCAGCAGTTTGACAGGTCAAGCGAGCAATCAGCCCCAGCATTTT
TRBD1 14 TRBJ1-6 TRBV5-6 NA CASSQQGGKEPLHF TGTGCCAGCAGCCAACAGGGGGGGAAAGAACCCCTCCACTTT
NA 14 TRBJ1-2 TRBV27 NA CASSLEGSNYGYTF TGTGCCAGCAGTTTGGAGGGTTCTAACTATGGCTACACCTTC
NA 14 TRBJ2-7 TRBV10-3 NA CAISEGGGSYEQYF TGTGCCATCAGTGAGGGGGGAGGCTCCTACGAGCAGTACTTC
NA 14 TRBJ2-7 TRBV5-1 NA CASSLGTATYEQYF TGCGCCAGCAGCTTGGGGACAGCTACCTACGAGCAGTACTTC
NA 16 TRBJ1-2 TRBV18 NA CASSPQMDNAGYGYTF TGTGCCAGCTCACCACAGATGGACAACGCGGGATATGGCTACACCTTC
TRBD1 12 TRBJ1-2 TRBV30 once CAWSFRGIGYTF TGTGCCTGGAGTTTCAGGGGGATAGGCTACACCTTC
NA 13 TRBJ1-1 TRBV29-1 NA CSVGAGLNTEAFF TGCAGCGTTGGAGCCGGTTTGAACACTGAAGCTTTCTTT
NA 13 TRBJ2-5 TRBV19 NA CASSILGLETQYF TGTGCCAGTAGTATCTTGGGGCTGGAGACCCAGTACTTC
NA 18 TRBJ2-6 TRBV4-2 NA CASSQDSRLGSGANVLTF TGTGCCAGCAGCCAAGATTCCAGGCTGGGCTCTGGGGCCAACGTCCTGACTTTC
NA 12 TRBJ1-5 TRBV19 few CASSPQSAPQHF TGTGCCAGTAGTCCTCAAAGCGCGCCCCAGCATTTT
TRBD1 16 TRBJ1-1 TRBV4-1 once CASSQAYLGGRTEAFF TGCGCCAGCAGCCAAGCATACCTAGGGGGCCGCACTGAAGCTTTCTTT
TRBD1 13 TRBJ1-2 TRBV7-9 once CASSPGQGIGYTF TGTGCCAGCAGTCCCGGACAGGGGATTGGCTACACCTTC
NA 16 TRBJ1-5 TRBV6-1 few CASSEATVYSNQPQHF TGTGCCAGCAGTGAAGCAACTGTTTATAGCAATCAGCCCCAGCATTTT
TRBD1 15 TRBJ2-7 TRBV6-5 once CASSYMGTGLREQYF TGTGCCAGCAGTTACATGGGGACAGGGCTTAGGGAGCAGTACTTC
TRBD1 11 TRBJ2-1 TRBV6-5 NA CASSYLDRVLF TGTGCCAGCAGTTACTTGGACAGGGTGCTCTTC
NA 13 TRBJ1-6 TRBV25-1 once CASRDTNNSPLHF TGTGCCAGCAGGGACACAAATAATTCACCCCTCCACTTT
NA 15 TRBJ1-2 TRBV9 once CASSVEELGGFGYTF TGTGCCAGCAGCGTAGAGGAGTTGGGGGGTTTTGGCTACACCTTC
TRBD1 15 TRBJ1-4 TRBV24-1 few CATSDPTGTNEKLFF TGTGCCACCAGTGACCCGACAGGGACGAATGAAAAACTGTTTTTT